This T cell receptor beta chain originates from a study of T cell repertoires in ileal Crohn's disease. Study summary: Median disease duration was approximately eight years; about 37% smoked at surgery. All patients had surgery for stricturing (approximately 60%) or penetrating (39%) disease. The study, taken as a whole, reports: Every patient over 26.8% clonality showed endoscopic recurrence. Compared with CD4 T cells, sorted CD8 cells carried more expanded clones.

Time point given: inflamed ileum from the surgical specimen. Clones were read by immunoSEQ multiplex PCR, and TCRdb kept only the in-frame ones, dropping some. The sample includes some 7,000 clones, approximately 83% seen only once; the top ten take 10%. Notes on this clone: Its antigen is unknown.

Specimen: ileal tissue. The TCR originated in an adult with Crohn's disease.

The CDR3 nucleotides read TGCAGCGTTGCAAGTAGGGACCCCTACGAGCAGTACTTC. This codes for CSVASRDPYEQYF. This chain uses TRBV29-1 with TRBJ2-7, with D perhaps assigned TRBD1 or TRBD2 (5 bases each). Germline-derived CDR1 and CDR2 are SQVTM and ANQGSEA. V was cut by 4 bases and J by 2 bases, with 12 bases left in between. CDR3 length: 13 amino acids.